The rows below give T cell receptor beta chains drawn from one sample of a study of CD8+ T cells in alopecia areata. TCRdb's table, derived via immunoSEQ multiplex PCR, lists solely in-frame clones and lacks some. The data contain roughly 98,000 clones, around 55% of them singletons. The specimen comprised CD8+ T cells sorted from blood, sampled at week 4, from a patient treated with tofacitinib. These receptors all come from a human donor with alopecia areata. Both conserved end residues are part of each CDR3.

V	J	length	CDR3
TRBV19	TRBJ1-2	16	CASSGGYRARDYGYTF
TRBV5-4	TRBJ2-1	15	CASGEASGGDNEQFF
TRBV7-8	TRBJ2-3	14	CASSLEQAVDTQYF
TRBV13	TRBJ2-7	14	CASRLLGDGSEQYF
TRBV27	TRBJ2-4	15	CASSLLAFGENIQYF
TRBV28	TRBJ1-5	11	CASTSAGPQHF
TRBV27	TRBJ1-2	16	CASTDPTGGPNYGYTF
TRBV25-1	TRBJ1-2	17	CASSEGDGLIPFYGYTF
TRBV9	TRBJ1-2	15	CASSAPGTGNYGYTF
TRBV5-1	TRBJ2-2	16	CASSLTGTGYTGELFF
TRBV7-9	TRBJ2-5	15	CASSIRAGGRETQYF
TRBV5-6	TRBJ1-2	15	CASSYEKGTAYGYTF
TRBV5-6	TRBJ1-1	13	CASSWEGNTEAFF
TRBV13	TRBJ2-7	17	CASKVRAGEVGIDEQYF
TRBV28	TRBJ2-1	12	CASRTGFNEQFF
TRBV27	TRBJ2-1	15	CASSLGAGGIGEQFF